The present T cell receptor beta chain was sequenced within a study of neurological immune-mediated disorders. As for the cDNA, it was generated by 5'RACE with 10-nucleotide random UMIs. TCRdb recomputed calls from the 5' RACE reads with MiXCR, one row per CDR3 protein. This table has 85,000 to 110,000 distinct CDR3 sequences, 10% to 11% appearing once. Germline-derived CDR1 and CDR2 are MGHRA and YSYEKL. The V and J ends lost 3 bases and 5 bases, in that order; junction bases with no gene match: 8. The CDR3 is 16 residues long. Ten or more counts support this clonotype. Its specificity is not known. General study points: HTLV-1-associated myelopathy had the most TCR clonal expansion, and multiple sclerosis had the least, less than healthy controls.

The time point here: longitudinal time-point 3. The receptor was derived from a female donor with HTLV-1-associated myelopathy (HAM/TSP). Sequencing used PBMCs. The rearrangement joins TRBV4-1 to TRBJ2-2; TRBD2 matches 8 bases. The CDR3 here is CASSHPSGGGTGELFF. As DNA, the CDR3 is TGCGCCAGCAGCCACCCGTCGGGGGGGGGAACCGGGGAGCTGTTTTTT.